These T cell receptor beta chains were read from a single sample in a study of cytomegalovirus exposure and HLA in healthy donors. Only in-frame clones appear in the TCRdb table, and some are missing; sequencing was by immunoSEQ multiplex PCR. Among approximately 150,000 clones listed, 80% were seen once. Sequencing was done on a sample of PBMCs. The receptors derive from a young man in good health and CMV-seropositive. CDR3s include the opening cysteine and the closing phenylalanine or tryptophan. Each record gives: J gene, clone size, V gene, D gene, CDR3 DNA, CDR3 protein. A D gene is named only where the DNA matches it firmly. A clone size is listed for some rows: how often the clone was seen (once, few, many), or a class if it is expanded.

TRBJ2-1 | - | TRBV7-9 | - | TGTGCCAGCAGCTTAGGTTTAGCGATTAATGAGCAGTTCTTC | CASSLGLAINEQFF
TRBJ2-1 | - | TRBV7-3 | TRBD2 | TGTGCCAGCAGCTCCCTAGCGGGCCCCTCCTACAATGAGCAGTTCTTC | CASSSLAGPSYNEQFF
TRBJ2-5 | - | TRBV11-2 | - | TGTGCCAGCAGCTTAGATCTGATTATAAATCGGGAGACCCAGTACTTC | CASSLDLIINRETQYF
TRBJ2-5 | - | TRBV5-1 | - | TGCGCCAGCACAGGACTGAGCCGCCGGACCCAGTACTTC | CASTGLSRRTQYF
TRBJ2-7 | - | TRBV2 | - | TGTGCCAGCAGGCTCTCAGGGGTGAGCTCCTACGAGCAGTACTTC | CASRLSGVSSYEQYF
TRBJ2-3 | few | TRBV5-1 | TRBD2 | TGCGCCAGCAGCCCGGATCGGGCGGGAGTTGCAGATACGCAGTATTTT | CASSPDRAGVADTQYF
TRBJ2-7 | - | TRBV27 | - | TGTGCCAGCAGTTTAACCAGGACTCGAGCCTTCCGGGAGCAGTACTTC | CASSLTRTRAFREQYF
TRBJ1-2 | few | TRBV2 | - | TGTGCCGTGCCGGAGGGAAACCTTCTAAGTGGCTACACCTTC | CAVPEGNLLSGYTF
TRBJ1-6 | - | TRBV5-6 | - | TGTGCCAGCAGCTCCCTTCGGGGGGGTGGATCACCCCTCCACTTT | CASSSLRGGGSPLHF
TRBJ2-1 | once | TRBV7-2 | TRBD2 | TGTGCCAGCAGCGCCGGGGGGGCTTGGAATGAGCAGTTCTTC | CASSAGGAWNEQFF
TRBJ2-1 | - | TRBV4-3 | - | TGCGCCAGCAGCCAAGTGACCGGGGACAATGAGCAGTTCTTC | CASSQVTGDNEQFF
TRBJ2-7 | - | TRBV2 | TRBD1 | TGTGCCAGCAGACGGGACAGGGGTATCGACGAGCAGTACTTC | CASRRDRGIDEQYF
TRBJ1-2 | - | TRBV19 | - | TGTGCCAGTAGGGACAGCCCTATGGCTAACTATGGCTACACCTTC | CASRDSPMANYGYTF
TRBJ2-5 | - | TRBV10-3 | TRBD1 | TGTGCCATCAGTGAGTCGGGACAGATTCTTCCGGAGACCCAGTACTTC | CAISESGQILPETQYF
TRBJ1-1 | - | TRBV29-1 | - | TGCAGCGCCGGAACCGACAGAAGGGCTGAAGCTTTCTTT | CSAGTDRRAEAFF
TRBJ1-4 | - | TRBV14 | - | TGTGCCAGCAGCCAAGGGAGGGGCAGACCGAATGAAAAACTGTTTTTT | CASSQGRGRPNEKLFF
TRBJ2-5 | - | TRBV5-1 | TRBD2 | TGCGCCAGCAGCATGACTAGCGGGGGGGCCTATGAGACCCAGTACTTC | CASSMTSGGAYETQYF
TRBJ2-7 | - | TRBV7-9 | TRBD2 | TGTGCCAGCAGCTTAGGGGCGGGGGGGCCTCCCGAGCAGTACTTC | CASSLGAGGPPEQYF
TRBJ1-6 | once | TRBV7-9 | - | TGTGCCAGCAGCTCAAGGACAGAAAATTCACCCCTCCACTTT | CASSSRTENSPLHF
TRBJ2-2 | - | TRBV27 | - | TGTGCCAGCAGTTTATTGCCGGGGAGTGGGACCGGGGAGCTGTTTTTT | CASSLLPGSGTGELFF
TRBJ1-2 | - | TRBV7-9 | TRBD1 | TGTGCCAGCAGGGCACCGGGACAGACATATATGGGCACCTTC | CASRAPGQTYMGTF
TRBJ2-7 | - | TRBV27 | TRBD1 | TGTGCCAGCCAAGGACAGGGCAGTCACGAGCAGTACTTC | CASQGQGSHEQYF
TRBJ2-6 | - | TRBV28 | - | TGTGCCAGCAGTTTCGGGGGCTCTGGGGCCAACGTCCTGACTTTC | CASSFGGSGANVLTF
TRBJ2-3 | - | TRBV6-4 | - | TGTGTCGCTACCCCGGGAGAGAGCCTTAGGGAAGGCACAGATACGCAGTATTTT | CVATPGESLREGTDTQYF
TRBJ1-1 | - | TRBV7-8 | - | TGTGCCAGCAGCTTAGAGATATCGGGCACTGAAGCTTTCTTT | CASSLEISGTEAFF
TRBJ2-7 | - | TRBV10-3 | TRBD2 | TGTGCCATCAGCCGGGACTATTCCTTCTCCTACGAGCAGTACTTC | CAISRDYSFSYEQYF
TRBJ2-2 | - | TRBV18 | - | TGTGCCAGCTCACCCAGCGTCGGTGGGGAGCTGTTTTTT | CASSPSVGGELFF
TRBJ2-3 | - | TRBV6-5 | TRBD1 | TGTGCCAGCAGATTCACAGGGGCCGATACGCAGTATTTT | CASRFTGADTQYF
TRBJ2-4 | - | TRBV10-2 | TRBD2 | TGCGCCAGTAGAGCGCCGGGGGGTGCCAAAAACATTCAGTACTTC | CASRAPGGAKNIQYF
TRBJ2-2 | once | TRBV4-1 | - | TGCGCCAGCAGCCCCGTAGGGGGTAGCGGGGAGCTGTTTTTT | CASSPVGGSGELFF
TRBJ2-2 | - | TRBV5-1 | - | TGCGCCAGCAGTTCGACAGTAACCGGGGAGCTGTTTTTT | CASSSTVTGELFF
TRBJ2-7 | - | TRBV27 | TRBD1 | TGTGCCAGCAGTCCGTTGGGACAGGGGGATCACGAGCAGTACTTC | CASSPLGQGDHEQYF
TRBJ2-2 | - | TRBV6-5 | - | TGTGCCAGCAGTAACCCCGGGTTGACCGGGGAGCTGTTTTTT | CASSNPGLTGELFF
TRBJ2-3 | - | TRBV19 | TRBD2 | TGTGCCAGTCACGACGGACTAGCGGGGACAGATACGCAGTATTTT | CASHDGLAGTDTQYF
TRBJ1-2 | - | TRBV5-4 | - | TGTGCCAGCAGCTCGCCCTTCGCTATACGCTATGGCTACACCTTC | CASSSPFAIRYGYTF
TRBJ1-3 | - | TRBV30 | - | TGTGCCTCGGATTACCAGGGATCTGGAAACACCATATATTTT | CASDYQGSGNTIYF
TRBJ1-1 | - | TRBV11-2 | - | TGTGCCAGCAGCAAGGGACATGGGACTGAAGCTTTCTTT | CASSKGHGTEAFF
TRBJ2-3 | - | TRBV7-6 | TRBD2 | TGTGCCAGCAGCCCTAGCGGGGGAAGGCCACTGACAGATACGCAGTATTTT | CASSPSGGRPLTDTQYF
TRBJ1-2 | - | TRBV6-5 | - | TGTGCCGCAAACGGGGGATATGGCTACACCTTC | CAANGGYGYTF
TRBJ2-7 | - | TRBV7-8 | - | TGTGCCAGCAGCTTATTAGCGCCGAGCTCCTACGAGCAGTACTTC | CASSLLAPSSYEQYF
TRBJ2-7 | - | TRBV7-9 | TRBD1 | TGTGCCAGCAGCCCGTGGACAGGGGGCTCCCCGGACGAGCAGTACTTC | CASSPWTGGSPDEQYF
TRBJ1-3 | - | TRBV5-1 | TRBD1 | TGCGCCAGCAGCCAAGGGACAGGGGGTGGAAACACCATATATTTT | CASSQGTGGGNTIYF
TRBJ1-1 | - | TRBV14 | TRBD1 | TGTGCCAGCAGCCGATCAACAGGGGCGAACACTGAAGCTTTCTTT | CASSRSTGANTEAFF
TRBJ1-2 | - | TRBV5-6 | - | TGTGCCAGCAGCTTGGCTGGGCCGGTCTATGGCTACACCTTC | CASSLAGPVYGYTF
TRBJ1-2 | - | TRBV28 | - | TGTGCCAGCAGCTTAACTTATGGCTACACCTTC | CASSLTYGYTF
TRBJ2-7 | - | TRBV15 | TRBD1 | TGTGCCACCAGCAGAGGGACGTCGGGGACAGGGTCCTACGAGCAGTACTTC | CATSRGTSGTGSYEQYF
TRBJ2-7 | once | TRBV6-5 | TRBD1 | TGTGCCAGCAGAAAAGGGACAGCCCTCTACGAGCAGTACTTC | CASRKGTALYEQYF